This T cell receptor (beta chain) was identified during a study of blood T cell repertoires in COVID-19. Turning to the study itself: Collection of acute and convalescent COVID-19 samples took place in the United States, Italy and Spain. T cells, B-cell-depleted T cells, or PBMCs provided the cDNA or gDNA that served as material.

Per the study methods: Amplification with reference gene primers provided the estimates of nucleated cell counts. Here immunoSEQ multiplex PCR was the method, and the copy in TCRdb shows in-frame clones only, minus some. V, J and clone size are those of that table, while D and trimming were read from the DNA. The table lists under 150,000 clones, 79% of them singletons. The CDR3 sequence is 13 residues long. V lost 6 bases to trimming and J lost 2 bases; unmatched junction nucleotides: 3. This rearrangement joins TRBV12-3 or TRBV12-4 to TRBJ1-2; 7 nucleotides agree with TRBD1. The specimen sequenced was peripheral blood. This receptor was identified in a woman older than 75 with acute or convalescent COVID-19. The CDR3 region has the DNA TGTGCCAGCAGCCCACAGGGGAACTATGGCTACACCTTC. This gives the protein CASSPQGNYGYTF.